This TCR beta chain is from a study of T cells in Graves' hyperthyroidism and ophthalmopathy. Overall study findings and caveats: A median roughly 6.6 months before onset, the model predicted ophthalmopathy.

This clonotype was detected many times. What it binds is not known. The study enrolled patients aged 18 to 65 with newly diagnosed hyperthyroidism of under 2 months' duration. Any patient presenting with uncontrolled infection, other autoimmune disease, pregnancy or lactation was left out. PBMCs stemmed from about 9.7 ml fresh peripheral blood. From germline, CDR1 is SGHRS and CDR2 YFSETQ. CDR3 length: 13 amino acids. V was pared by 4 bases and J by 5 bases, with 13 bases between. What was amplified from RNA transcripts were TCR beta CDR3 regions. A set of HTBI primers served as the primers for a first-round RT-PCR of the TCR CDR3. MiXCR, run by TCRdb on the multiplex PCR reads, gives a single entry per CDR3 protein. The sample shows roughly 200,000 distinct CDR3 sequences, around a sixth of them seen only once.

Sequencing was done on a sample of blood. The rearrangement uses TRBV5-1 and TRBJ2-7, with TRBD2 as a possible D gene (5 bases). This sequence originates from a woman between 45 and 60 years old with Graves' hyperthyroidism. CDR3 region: CASSGPVGNEQYF. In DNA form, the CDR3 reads TGCGCCAGCAGCGGCCCCGTCGGGAACGAGCAGTACTTC.